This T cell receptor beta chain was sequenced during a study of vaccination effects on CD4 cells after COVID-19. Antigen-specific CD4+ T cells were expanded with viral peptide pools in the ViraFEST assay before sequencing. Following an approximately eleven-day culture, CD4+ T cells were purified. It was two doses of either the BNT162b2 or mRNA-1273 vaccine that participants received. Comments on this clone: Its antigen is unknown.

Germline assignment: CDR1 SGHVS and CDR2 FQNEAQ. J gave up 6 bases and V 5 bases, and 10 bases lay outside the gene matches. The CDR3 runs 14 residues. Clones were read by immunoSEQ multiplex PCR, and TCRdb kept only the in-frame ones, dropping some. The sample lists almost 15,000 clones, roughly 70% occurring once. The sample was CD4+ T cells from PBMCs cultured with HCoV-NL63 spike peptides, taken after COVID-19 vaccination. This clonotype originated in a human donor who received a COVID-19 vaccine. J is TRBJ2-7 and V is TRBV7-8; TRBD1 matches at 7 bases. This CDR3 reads CASSIDDRVGEQYF. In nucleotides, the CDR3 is TGTGCCAGCAGCATCGACGACAGGGTCGGCGAGCAGTACTTC.